The entry below gives a single TCR beta chain sequence along with its context. The sample is drawn from a study of blood T cell repertoires in COVID-19. On the study more broadly: The origin of the acute and convalescent COVID-19 samples was the United States, Italy and Spain. T cells, B-cell-depleted T cells, or PBMCs provided the cDNA or gDNA that served as material.

Authors' methods: Amplification of reference gene primers was used by the study to estimate nucleated cell counts. The data were produced by immunoSEQ multiplex PCR, yet TCRdb's version contains in-frame clones alone and is incomplete. That table furnishes V, J and clone size, whereas the DNA furnished D and trimming. Seen here are some 150,000 clones, around 81% observed once, and the top ten hold about 8.4%. The germline gives CDR1 MNHEY, CDR2 SVGAGI. This CDR3 comprises 14 residues. V shed 8 bases and J 3 bases; nucleotides not matched to a gene: 6. Sequenced material: peripheral blood. The clonotype originates from a woman aged 55 to 70 with active or convalescent COVID-19. The chain combines TRBV6-5 with TRBJ2-7, with 11 nucleotides matching TRBD2. CDR3 protein: CASRTSGRSYEQYF. The CDR3 DNA reads TGTGCCAGCCGAACTAGCGGGAGAAGCTACGAGCAGTACTTC.